One and the same sample provided the 25 T cell receptor beta chains below, sequenced in a study of T cell changes during pregnancy in multiple sclerosis. TCRdb keeps only in-frame clones here, not all; method: immunoSEQ multiplex PCR. The sample contains fewer than 45,000 clones, 91% of which appear only once. The source material was CD4+ T cells from peripheral blood mononuclear cells, sampled in the third trimester of pregnancy. These receptor sequences come from a female donor in good health, enrolled as a control in a pregnancy study.

The J gene is TRBJ1-1, the V gene TRBV28, with 8 bases lining up with TRBD1. CDR3 length: 15 amino acids. The germline V gene encodes CDR1 MDHEN and CDR2 SYDVKM. Losses at the gene ends were 5 bases for V and 3 bases for J; bases not matched to a gene: 8. CDR3 amino acids: CASSPGHRGDTEAFF. The CDR3 coding sequence is TGTGCCAGCAGTCCCGGTCACAGGGGGGACACTGAAGCTTTCTTT. Based on the CDR3 plus reference TRBV28 and TRBJ1-1, the full variable domain is DVKVTQSSRYLVKRTGEKVFLECVQDMDHENMFWYRQDPGLGLRLIYFSYDVKMKEKGDIPEGYSVSREKKERFSLILESASTNQTSMYLCASSPGHRGDTEAFFGQGTRLTVV.

This chain joins TRBV9 and TRBJ1-2; D is unresolved. Looked up from germline, CDR1 is SGDLS and CDR2 is YYNGEE. V lost 3 bases to trimming and J lost 4 bases, with 13 bases between them. There are 14 residues in the CDR3. The chain's CDR3 is CASSARFAGYGYTF. The DNA of the CDR3 is TGTGCCAGCAGCGCCCGATTTGCGGGCTATGGCTACACCTTC.

This sequence joins TRBV6-5 and TRBJ1-2, with 9 bases aligning to TRBD1. Germline V gene lookup returns CDR1 MNHEY and CDR2 SVGAGI. The CDR3 has 14 amino acids. The junction had 9 bases not matched to a gene; V was cut back by 6 bases and J by 7 bases. CDR3 sequence reads: CASSHRDRAGGYTF. CDR3 coding DNA: TGTGCCAGCAGCCACCGGGACAGGGCGGGTGGCTACACCTTC.

J is TRBJ2-5 and V is TRBV5-4; 12 nucleotides agree with TRBD2. With V trimmed by 2 bases and J by 2 bases, 7 bases remained unmatched. This CDR3 region has 17 residues. Per germline, CDR1 SGHNT and CDR2 YYREEE (reference sequence). Written as DNA, the CDR3 is TGTGCCAGCAGCTTCCACCGGACTAGCGGGGTACAAGAGACCCAGTACTTC. Its protein product is CASSFHRTSGVQETQYF.

In DNA, the CDR3 is TGTGCCAGCTCACCACCGGTCGGGGAGCAGTACTTC. It encodes CASSPPVGEQYF. The chain recombines TRBV18 with TRBJ2-7; D call uncertain. CDR1 KGHSH and CDR2 LQKENI come from the germline V gene. Trimming shortened V by 0 bases and J by 7 bases, and 7 bases separated the two germline ends. The CDR3 loop spans 12 amino acids.

The chain combines TRBV12-5 with TRBJ2-3, with D maybe TRBD1 (6 bases). This CDR3 has 15 amino acids. The V gene lost 6 bases and the J gene lost 0 bases, with 13 bases spanning the gap. Germline CDR1 reads LGHNT; CDR2 reads FRNRAP. This CDR3 reads CASGSGQSSTDTQYF. In nucleotides, the CDR3 is TGTGCTAGTGGGTCTGGACAGTCTAGCACAGATACGCAGTATTTT.

This chain uses TRBV5-4 with TRBJ2-3; perhaps TRBD2 as D (5 bases). This CDR3 comprises 15 residues. The germline CDR1 and CDR2 sequences are SGHNT and YYREEE (reference sequence). The V gene lost 4 bases and the J gene lost 5 bases, with 17 bases spanning the gap. The CDR3 nucleotides read TGTGCCAGCAGCCCCGCCGATAGCGCAGTAGATACGCAGTATTTT. Amino acids: CASSPADSAVDTQYF.

The table lists this clone with a count of one. The chain uses TRBV5-1 and TRBJ2-7; tentatively, D is TRBD1 (6 bases). Trimming cost V 0 bases and J 5 bases, with 15 bases left between them. Germline-derived CDR1 and CDR2 are SGHRS and YFSETQ. CDR3 length: 15 residues. CDR3 DNA: TGCGCCAGCAGCTTGGACAGGGCTGTATTCAACGAGCAGTACTTC. Residues: CASSLDRAVFNEQYF. The complete variable domain, with remaining parts taken from reference TRBV5-1 and TRBJ2-7, reads KAGVTQTPRYLIKTRGQQVTLSCSPISGHRSVSWYQQTPGQGLQFLFEYFSETQRNKGNFPGRFSGRQFSNSRSEMNVSTLELGDSALYLCASSLDRAVFNEQYFGPGTRLTVT.

The V gene is TRBV25-1, the J gene TRBJ1-3; TRBD1 aligns across 7 bases. The germline V gene encodes CDR1 MGHDK and CDR2 SYGVNS. CDR3 size: 14 residues. V gave up 8 bases and J gave up 3 bases; unmatched junction bases: 7. The CDR3 sequence is CASSTGLGGNTIYF. The CDR3 DNA sequence: TGTGCCAGCTCGACAGGGCTAGGTGGAAACACCATATATTTT.

The CDR3 nucleotides read TGTGCCAGCAGCTCTAAAGGGGGCGCGGCGAGAGCTGAAGCTTTCTTT. It is translated as CASSSKGGAARAEAFF. This chain uses TRBV7-3 with TRBJ1-1, with TRBD1 matching 7 bases. The CDR3 is 16 amino acids. Germline lookup yields CDR1 SGHTA and CDR2 FQGTGA. V was clipped by 4 bases and J by 6 bases; unmatched bases: 14.

The rearrangement uses TRBV7-8 and TRBJ2-3; TRBD1 might be the D (6 bases). The CDR3 is 15 amino acids. Germline CDR1 reads SGHVS; CDR2 reads FQNEAQ. Trimming removed 5 bases from V and 2 bases from J, with 14 bases in between. The CDR3 loop reads CASSTRQALTDTQYF. CDR3 in DNA: TGTGCCAGCAGCACCCGACAGGCCCTCACAGATACGCAGTATTTT.

V and J are TRBV11-2 and TRBJ2-1; D possibly corresponds to TRBD2 (6 bases). Trimming pared 1 base from V and 6 bases from J, leaving 16 bases between. Germline V lookup: CDR1 SGHAT, CDR2 FQNNGV. This CDR3 is 16 amino acids long. The CDR3 reads CASSLGGPGGINEQFF. Written as DNA, the CDR3 is TGTGCCAGCAGCTTAGGTGGCCCCGGGGGAATCAATGAGCAGTTCTTC.

V and J are TRBV4-1 and TRBJ1-5, with D tentatively TRBD1 (6 bases). CDR1 and CDR2 from the germline V gene are MGHRA and YSYEKL. The germline V and J ends were trimmed by 3 bases and 3 bases, with 12 bases remaining between them. The CDR3 loop spans 15 amino acids. CDR3 loop: CASSQQGPDNQPQHF. The CDR3 region has the DNA TGCGCCAGCAGCCAGCAGGGGCCGGACAATCAGCCCCAGCATTTT.

The chain uses TRBV5-6 and TRBJ1-6; 8 bases match TRBD1. J gave up 10 bases and V 2 bases, and 5 bases lay outside the gene matches. Germline V gene lookup returns CDR1 SGHDT and CDR2 YYEEEE. The CDR3 extends over 14 amino acids. CDR3 nucleotides: TGTGCCAGCAGCTTCCTAACAGGGGGATCACCCCTCCACTTT. It encodes CASSFLTGGSPLHF.

The gene calls are TRBV27 and TRBJ2-7; 8 bases match TRBD2. J was trimmed by 6 bases and V by 8 bases; bases with no gene match: 15. The CDR3 extends over 15 amino acids. Germline V gene lookup returns CDR1 MNHEY and CDR2 SMNVEV (reference sequence). The CDR3 is CASGTAAGVLGEQYF. The CDR3 DNA reads as TGTGCCAGCGGGACTGCAGCGGGAGTTCTGGGCGAGCAGTACTTC.

The V gene is TRBV7-8, the J gene TRBJ2-1; TRBD2 is a possible D gene (6 bases). The CDR3 is 16 residues long. Trimming cost V 5 bases and J 4 bases, with 18 bases left between them. Germline assignment: CDR1 SGHVS and CDR2 FQNEAQ. The CDR3 DNA follows: TGTGCCAGCAGCCCTCTCGGGTTAGCGGTATACAATGAGCAGTTCTTC. Protein product: CASSPLGLAVYNEQFF.

V usage is TRBV4-1 and J usage is TRBJ1-3; D not certain. Trimming left V 0 bases short and J 4 bases short, with 13 bases between. This CDR3 has 16 residues. Germline CDR1 is MGHRA and CDR2 is YSYEKL. The CDR3 is CASSQDLRALGNTIYF. CDR3 DNA: TGCGCCAGCAGCCAAGATTTAAGAGCCCTCGGAAACACCATATATTTT.

The chain joins TRBV28 to TRBJ2-7; a possible D gene is TRBD2 (6 bases). The V and J ends lost 7 bases and 2 bases respectively, with 21 bases between them. The CDR3 covers 16 residues. The germline CDR1 and CDR2 sequences are MDHEN and SYDVKM. CDR3 loop: CASKPSPVGGAYEQYF. The CDR3 DNA follows: TGTGCCAGCAAACCCTCCCCGGTCGGGGGAGCCTACGAGCAGTACTTC.

The chain is built from TRBV10-3 and TRBJ2-1; D not certain. V lost 9 bases, J lost 8 bases, and 17 bases lay in between. Germline lookup yields CDR1 ENHRY and CDR2 SYGVKD. The CDR3 contains 13 residues. CDR3 loop: CAINSLTDDEQFF. CDR3 coding DNA: TGTGCCATTAATTCGCTGACTGACGATGAGCAGTTCTTC.

CDR3 in amino acids: CASSQGARANYGYTF. For the CDR3, the DNA is TGTGCCAGCAGCCAAGGGGCGCGGGCTAACTATGGCTACACCTTC. The chain links TRBV14 to TRBJ1-2; D remains ambiguous. Germline CDR1 is SGHDN and CDR2 is FVKESK. V lost 1 base and J 0 bases, leaving 9 bases between the germline ends. This CDR3 comprises 15 residues. Supplemented by reference TRBV14 and TRBJ1-2, the full variable domain reads EAGVTQFPSHSVIEKGQTVTLRCDPISGHDNLYWYRRVMGKEIKFLLHFVKESKQDESGMPNNRFLAERTGGTYSTLKVQPAELEDSGVYFCASSQGARANYGYTFGSGTRLTVV.

The J gene is TRBJ2-2, the V gene TRBV21-1; whether TRBD2, the table's D call, matches the DNA was not checked. TRBV21-1 is classified as a pseudogene. The CDR3 sequence is 11 residues long. CDR3 protein: CASKRGGELFF. The CDR3 bases are TGTGCCAGCAAACGGGGCGGGGAGCTGTTTTTT.

In this sample, this clone turned up once. The V call is TRBV28, the J call TRBJ1-5; TRBD1 agrees at 7 bases. The CDR3 is 18 amino acids. The J segment lost 0 bases and the V segment lost 7 bases, leaving 15 bases of the junction unmatched. Germline values: CDR1 MDHEN, CDR2 SYDVKM. The CDR3: CASTYGQAAGYSNQPQHF. DNA of the CDR3: TGTGCCAGCACCTATGGACAGGCAGCCGGATATAGCAATCAGCCCCAGCATTTT.

V and J are TRBV20-1 and TRBJ2-5; 9 positions agree with TRBD2. Losses at the gene ends were 5 bases for V and 7 bases for J; bases not matched to a gene: 2. The V gene's germline CDR1 is DFQATT and CDR2 SNEGSKA (reference sequence). This CDR3 region has 11 residues. CDR3 region: CSARAGGTQYF. The CDR3, as DNA: TGCAGTGCTCGAGCGGGGGGGACCCAGTACTTC.

This chain connects TRBV28 to TRBJ2-7; 9 nucleotides align to TRBD1. The V segment lost 7 bases and the J segment 1 base; nucleotides outside the gene matches: 11. CDR1 is MDHEN and CDR2 is SYDVKM in the germline V gene. CDR3 length: 16 residues. The CDR3: CASISQSTGGSYEQYF. CDR3 nucleotide sequence: TGTGCCAGCATTTCCCAATCGACAGGGGGTTCCTACGAGCAGTACTTC.

This sequence joins TRBV7-3 and TRBJ2-1; 7 nucleotides align to TRBD2. Germline V gene lookup returns CDR1 SGHTA and CDR2 FQGTGA. V lost 7 bases, J lost 9 bases, and 18 bases stayed unmatched. The CDR3 is made up of 16 amino acids. DNA of the CDR3: TGTGCCAGCAACCCTGGGGGGGACTACACTCCTGGTGAGCAGTTCTTC. Translated, it gives CASNPGGDYTPGEQFF. The complete variable domain, with remaining parts taken from reference TRBV7-3 and TRBJ2-1, reads GAGVSQTPSNKVTEKGKYVELRCDPISGHTALYWYRQSLGQGPEFLIYFQGTGAADDSGLPNDRFFAVRPEGSVSTLKIQRTERGDSAVYLCASNPGGDYTPGEQFFGPGTRLTVL.